A single sample gave rise to the 31 T cell receptor beta chains below, sequenced in a study of blood T cell repertoires in COVID-19 (dated by TCRdb to between 2020 and 2021). The library was produced with the immunoSEQ multiplex PCR assay. Not all clones reach the TCRdb copy of this immuneACCESS table, which keeps in-frame sequences only. Checked studies attribute under half of the gap to unresolved V genes and leave the rest unexplained. A total of 90,000 to 100,000 clones appear in this sample, roughly 87% of them only once. The ten largest account for around 17% of the sample. The sequenced sample was peripheral blood. All receptors derive from a woman aged 60-70 years with COVID-19, enrolled during active disease.

The V and J genes are TRBV7-9 and TRBJ2-1; a possible D gene is TRBD1 (5 bases). Germline assignment: CDR1 SEHNR and CDR2 FQNEAQ (reference sequence). CDR3 length: 14 residues. The ends were cut back, 6 bases at V and 6 bases at J, with 15 bases in the middle. The CDR3 reads CASSGREFLNEQFF. The CDR3 DNA sequence: TGTGCCAGCAGTGGCAGGGAATTCCTCAATGAGCAGTTCTTC.

The V and J genes are TRBV25-1 and TRBJ1-3; D gene unclear. This CDR3 comprises 16 residues. Germline-derived CDR1 and CDR2 are MGHDK and SYGVNS. V was shortened by 0 bases and J by 0 bases, with 9 bases between the two germline ends. The CDR3 DNA is TGTGCCAGCAGTGAATATGCGGGGAGCTCTGGAAACACCATATATTTT. This sequence encodes CASSEYAGSSGNTIYF.

The CDR3 DNA is TGCGCCAGCAGCTTACAGGGGGTAGCCAAAAACATTCAGTACTTC. Protein product: CASSLQGVAKNIQYF. This chain connects TRBV5-1 to TRBJ2-4, with 8 bases identical to TRBD1. The trim removed 2 bases at V and 0 bases at J, leaving 1 base unmatched. Germline V gene data show CDR1 as SGHRS and CDR2 as YFSETQ. The CDR3 is 15 residues long. The full variable domain, rest sourced from reference TRBV5-1 and TRBJ2-4, is KAGVTQTPRYLIKTRGQQVTLSCSPISGHRSVSWYQQTPGQGLQFLFEYFSETQRNKGNFPGRFSGRQFSNSRSEMNVSTLELGDSALYLCASSLQGVAKNIQYFGAGTRLSVL.

J is TRBJ1-1 and V is TRBV2; D not resolved. This CDR3 is built from 13 residues. Trimming shortened V by 5 bases and J by 0 bases, and 7 bases separated the two germline ends. The germline V gene encodes CDR1 SNHLY and CDR2 FYNNEI. The DNA for the CDR3 is TGTGCCAGCAGTCGGAGCATGAACACTGAAGCTTTCTTT. Translating it yields CASSRSMNTEAFF.

V gene TRBV9 combines with J gene TRBJ1-2; 9 bases are a match to TRBD1. Losses at the gene ends were 4 bases for V and 6 bases for J; bases not matched to a gene: 10. The germline CDR1 and CDR2 sequences are SGDLS and YYNGEE. The CDR3 totals 15 residues. The CDR3 region is CASSSGQGKYNGYTF. Here the CDR3 DNA reads TGTGCCAGCAGCTCCGGACAGGGGAAATATAATGGCTACACCTTC.

The rearrangement uses TRBV7-3 and TRBJ2-5; D uncertain. This CDR3 has 15 amino acids. V lost 9 bases and J 5 bases, leaving 22 bases between the germline ends. The germline CDR1 and CDR2 sequences are SGHTA and FQGTGA. The CDR3 DNA reads as TGTGCCAGATCCGCCTCCCTTATTGTGAGGGAGACCCAGTACTTC. This encodes CARSASLIVRETQYF.

The chain employs TRBV27 and TRBJ1-1; 7 bases are shared with TRBD1. The CDR3 spans 16 residues. Per the germline V gene, CDR1 is MNHEY and CDR2 is SMNVEV (reference sequence). V shed 6 bases, J shed 2 bases, and the junction held 12 bases outside the gene matches. CDR3 in amino acids: CASSRSTGTPNTEAFF. The CDR3 nucleotides read TGTGCCAGCAGCCGGTCGACAGGGACCCCAAACACTGAAGCTTTCTTT.

This clone came up a few times. The chain has TRBV7-2 and TRBJ2-3, with D possibly TRBD2 on 6 matching bases. Germline lookup yields CDR1 SGHTA and CDR2 FQGNSA. With 3 bases removed from V and 0 bases from J, the gap between germline ends came to 10 bases. CDR3 length: 15 residues. This CDR3 is CASSFSGVSTDTQYF. As DNA, the CDR3 is TGTGCCAGCAGCTTTTCGGGGGTCAGCACAGATACGCAGTATTTT.

The chain joins TRBV7-9 to TRBJ2-1, with D perhaps TRBD2 (6 bases). Germline loops: CDR1 SEHNR, CDR2 FQNEAQ (reference sequence). There are 15 residues in the CDR3. Between the trimmed V and J ends, which lost 5 bases and 0 bases, there was a span of 11 bases. The CDR3 bases are TGTGCCAGCAGCCCCGTCGGGGGCTCCTACAATGAGCAGTTCTTC. Its protein is CASSPVGGSYNEQFF.

The chain couples TRBV4-1 to TRBJ2-2; 9 bases map to TRBD2. The CDR3 has 19 amino acids. V shed 1 base, J shed 0 bases, and the junction held 9 bases outside the gene matches. Germline loops: CDR1 MGHRA, CDR2 YSYEKL. This chain's CDR3 is CASSQGGGGGAANTGELFF. In DNA form, the CDR3 reads TGCGCCAGCAGCCAAGGAGGAGGCGGGGGGGCGGCGAACACCGGGGAGCTGTTTTTT.

This CDR3 reads CASSHGVQRGGLDTQYF. The CDR3 DNA reads as TGCGCCAGCAGCCATGGGGTTCAGCGGGGGGGCTTGGATACGCAGTATTTT. This chain connects TRBV4-1 to TRBJ2-3; 10 bases map to TRBD2. Germline CDR1 reads MGHRA; CDR2 reads YSYEKL. The CDR3 covers 17 residues. The V and J ends lost 3 bases and 6 bases, in that order; junction bases with no gene match: 12.

This clone appeared once. V is TRBV6-1 and J is TRBJ1-2; the match to TRBD1 covers 7 bases. Trimming removed 1 base from V and 4 bases from J; junction bases left unmatched: 0. CDR1 is MNHNS and CDR2 is SASEGT in the germline V gene. CDR3 length: 13 amino acids. CDR3 amino acids: CASSEGTGYGYTF. The DNA of the CDR3 is TGTGCCAGCAGTGAAGGGACAGGCTATGGCTACACCTTC.

The chain carries TRBV5-1 and TRBJ2-5, with a possible D match to TRBD1 (6 bases). CDR1 and CDR2 (germline): SGHRS, YFSETQ. V dropped 2 bases and J dropped 5 bases, with 10 bases sitting between them. This CDR3 region has 13 residues. The CDR3 protein is CASSLQGQETQYF. CDR3 in DNA: TGCGCCAGCAGCTTACAGGGCCAGGAGACCCAGTACTTC.

On this clone itself: Other DNA sequences within the sample encode an identical CDR3. This chain joins TRBV12-3 or TRBV12-4 and TRBJ1-2; 7 bases are a match to TRBD1. The junction had 0 bases not matched to a gene; V was cut back by 3 bases and J by 8 bases. This CDR3 comprises 11 residues. CDR3 loop: CASSLDRGYTF. The CDR3 DNA follows: TGTGCCAGCAGTTTGGACAGGGGCTACACCTTC.

The chain employs TRBV4-3 and TRBJ2-2; 7 bases fit TRBD2. CDR1 is LGHNA and CDR2 is YSLEER in the germline V gene. The CDR3 runs 16 residues. V lost 0 bases to trimming and J lost 6 bases; unmatched junction nucleotides: 7. The CDR3 reads CASSQDLTAGAGELFF. The CDR3 DNA follows: TGCGCCAGCAGCCAAGATCTTACGGCGGGGGCCGGGGAGCTGTTTTTT.

V is TRBV24-1 and J is TRBJ2-2; D gene unclear. The CDR3 sequence is 17 residues long. Per the germline V gene, CDR1 is KGHDR and CDR2 is SFDVKD. Between the trimmed V and J ends, which lost 4 bases and 0 bases, there was a span of 14 bases. The CDR3 DNA follows: TGTGCCACCAGTGACCCCGCCCGAACAGCGAACACCGGGGAGCTGTTTTTT. Amino acid sequence: CATSDPARTANTGELFF.

The chain links TRBV7-2 to TRBJ1-5; tentatively, D is TRBD1 (5 bases). This CDR3 comprises 14 residues. CDR1 SGHTA and CDR2 FQGNSA come from the germline V gene. The germline V and J ends were trimmed by 4 bases and 5 bases, with 12 bases remaining between them. The CDR3 nucleotides are TGTGCCAGCAGCTCAGACAGTAACTATCAGCCCCAGCATTTT. Its protein product is CASSSDSNYQPQHF.

The CDR3 DNA sequence: TGTGCCAGCAGTCGCACACCCCTAGTTTTTAGTTCTGAGCAGTTCTTC. The encoded protein is CASSRTPLVFSSEQFF. J is TRBJ2-1 and V is TRBV7-2; D uncertain. Germline V CDR1 and CDR2: SGHTA, FQGNSA. The ends were cut back, 6 bases at V and 9 bases at J, with 24 bases in the middle. This CDR3 contains 16 residues.

This chain links TRBV4-1 with TRBJ2-1; 10 nucleotides agree with TRBD2. Germline trimming cut 1 base from V and 4 bases from J; bases unmatched to any gene: 13. The CDR3 contains 19 residues. Germline V gene sequence: CDR1 MGHRA, CDR2 YSYEKL. The CDR3 reads CASSQGERTGLARYNEQFF. CDR3 sequence (DNA): TGCGCCAGCAGCCAAGGCGAAAGAACGGGACTAGCGAGGTACAATGAGCAGTTCTTC.

The chain joins TRBV12-5 to TRBJ2-7; 7 bases fit TRBD1. V gave up 3 bases and J gave up 7 bases; unmatched junction bases: 6. Germline CDR1 is LGHNT and CDR2 is FRNRAP. This CDR3 is 13 amino acids long. CDR3 residues: CASGLYRGSEQYF. The CDR3 coding sequence is TGTGCTAGTGGTTTATACAGGGGAAGTGAGCAGTACTTC.

This clone was counted a few times. The V call is TRBV30, the J call TRBJ1-3; 9 bases fit TRBD1. In germline, CDR1 is GTSNPN, CDR2 SVGIG (reference sequence). V shed 8 bases and J 3 bases; nucleotides not matched to a gene: 11. The CDR3 consists of 15 residues. CDR3 sequence reads: CAGGRDRAVGNTIYF. In nucleotides, the CDR3 is TGTGCCGGGGGACGGGACAGGGCGGTTGGAAACACCATATATTTT.

The chain combines TRBV15 with TRBJ1-3; D is undetermined. The V gene's germline CDR1 is LNHNV and CDR2 YYDKDF (reference sequence). This CDR3 comprises 15 residues. Trimming removed 0 bases at V and 3 bases at J, with 9 bases between. CDR3 sequence reads: CATSRDARVGNTIYF. CDR3 sequence (DNA): TGTGCCACCAGCAGAGATGCCCGGGTTGGAAACACCATATATTTT. Using reference TRBV15 and TRBJ1-3 for the parts outside the CDR3, the full variable domain is DAMVIQNPRYQVTQFGKPVTLSCSQTLNHNVMYWYQQKSSQAPKLLFHYYDKDFNNEADTPDNFQSRRPNTSFCFLDIRSPGLGDTAMYLCATSRDARVGNTIYFGEGSWLTVV.

This chain joins TRBV2 and TRBJ2-1; possible D gene TRBD2, 5 bases. This CDR3 comprises 13 residues. Looked up from germline, CDR1 is SNHLY and CDR2 is FYNNEI. Deletions cut 4 bases from V and 3 bases from J, with 7 bases between. Here the CDR3 DNA reads TGTGCCAGCAGTGGGGGAGACTACAATGAGCAGTTCTTC. It yields the protein CASSGGDYNEQFF.

J is TRBJ1-4 and V is TRBV19, with 9 bases that match TRBD1. Germline values: CDR1 LNHDA, CDR2 SQIVND (reference sequence). The V and J ends lost 7 bases and 8 bases, in that order; junction bases with no gene match: 5. This CDR3 is 13 amino acids long. The CDR3 reads CASTGQGIEKLFF. In nucleotides, the CDR3 is TGTGCCAGTACGGGACAGGGTATCGAAAAACTGTTTTTT.

The chain links TRBV6-5 to TRBJ2-2; possibly TRBD1 for D (5 bases). Between the trimmed V and J ends, which lost 7 bases and 2 bases, there was a span of 8 bases. The CDR3 has 13 amino acids. Germline CDR1 is MNHEY and CDR2 is SVGAGI. The CDR3 sequence is CASTRDNTGELFF. CDR3 nucleotides: TGTGCCAGCACCAGGGATAACACCGGGGAGCTGTTTTTT.

This sequence joins TRBV6-5 and TRBJ1-5; D not resolved. Germline V gene data show CDR1 as MNHEY and CDR2 as SVGAGI. The CDR3 covers 15 residues. V was cut by 5 bases and J by 0 bases, with 11 bases left in between. CDR3 nucleotide sequence: TGTGCCAGCAGTCCCAGTCGGGATAGCAATCAGCCCCAGCATTTT. The encoded protein is CASSPSRDSNQPQHF.

In the case of this clone: Within the sample, other DNA sequences also encode this same CDR3. The chain combines TRBV6-5 with TRBJ1-3; 7 bases are shared with TRBD1. Germline CDR1 is MNHEY and CDR2 is SVGAGI. V shed 5 bases, J shed 7 bases, and the junction held 2 bases outside the gene matches. The CDR3 is 12 amino acids. The CDR3 DNA sequence: TGTGCCAGCAGTCCAGGGGGGAACACCATATATTTT. It yields the protein CASSPGGNTIYF.

This clone showed up just once. In nucleotides, the CDR3 is TGCGCCAGCAGCTTGGCGACGACTGAAGAGACCCAGTACTTC. Translation gives CASSLATTEETQYF. This sequence joins TRBV5-1 and TRBJ2-5; D unclear. Trimming left V 0 bases short and J 3 bases short, with 9 bases between. The CDR3 totals 14 residues. Germline loops: CDR1 SGHRS, CDR2 YFSETQ.

V gene TRBV7-2 combines with J gene TRBJ2-3; D is unclear. The CDR3 totals 14 residues. Trimming removed 1 base from V and 6 bases from J, with 11 bases in between. Germline V lookup: CDR1 SGHTA, CDR2 FQGNSA. Written as DNA, the CDR3 is TGTGCCAGCAGCTTAGGATCATCGGTTGATACGCAGTATTTT. It codes for CASSLGSSVDTQYF. Supplemented by reference TRBV7-2 and TRBJ2-3, the full variable domain reads GAGVSQSPSNKVTEKGKDVELRCDPISGHTALYWYRQSLGQGLEFLIYFQGNSAPDKSGLPSDRFSAERTGGSVSTLTIQRTQQEDSAVYLCASSLGSSVDTQYFGPGTRLTVL.

The J gene is TRBJ1-2, the V gene TRBV2; the D is unclear. The V end was cut by 8 bases, the J end by 2 bases, with 12 bases between. This CDR3 is built from 13 residues. Germline V gives CDR1 SNHLY, CDR2 FYNNEI. The DNA for the CDR3 is TGTGCCAGCGGCGGCGGGCTAAACTATGGCTACACCTTC. As protein: CASGGGLNYGYTF.

This clone was found a few times. This rearrangement joins TRBV6-5 to TRBJ1-1; 7 bases align to TRBD1. CDR1 is MNHEY, CDR2 SVGAGI, per germline. This CDR3 spans 13 amino acids. V lost 4 bases, J lost 6 bases, and 5 bases stayed unmatched. The CDR3 DNA reads as TGTGCCAGCAGTTCTCAGGGGGGCCCTGAAGCTTTCTTT. Its protein is CASSSQGGPEAFF.